Sequencing of this TCR beta chain was carried out in a study of shared clonotypes between healthy human individuals. Study results and limitations: Relative to their counterparts shared across all four donors, non-shared clonotypes exhibited diminished generation probabilities. Memory subsets had estimated richness that was generally smaller than that of naive subsets.

With V trimmed by 4 bases and J by 2 bases, 7 bases remained unmatched. CDR3 length: 16 residues. Germline V gene sequence: CDR1 KGHSH, CDR2 LQKENI. Using immunoSEQ multiplex PCR, the repertoire was profiled, and TCRdb retains in-frame clones only, with some absent. The sample consists of over 2 million clones, 95% of them appearing once. In the case of this clone: What it recognizes is unknown.

Sequencing input: naive CD4+ T cells sorted from blood. Subset described: CD45RA+ positively selected. The TCR was taken from a man aged 18 to 35 in good health. This chain uses TRBV18 with TRBJ2-7, with 11 bases fitting TRBD2. The CDR3 coding sequence is TGTGCCAGCTCACAAAACGAACTAGCGGGGGCCTACGAGCAGTACTTC. Translated: CASSQNELAGAYEQYF.